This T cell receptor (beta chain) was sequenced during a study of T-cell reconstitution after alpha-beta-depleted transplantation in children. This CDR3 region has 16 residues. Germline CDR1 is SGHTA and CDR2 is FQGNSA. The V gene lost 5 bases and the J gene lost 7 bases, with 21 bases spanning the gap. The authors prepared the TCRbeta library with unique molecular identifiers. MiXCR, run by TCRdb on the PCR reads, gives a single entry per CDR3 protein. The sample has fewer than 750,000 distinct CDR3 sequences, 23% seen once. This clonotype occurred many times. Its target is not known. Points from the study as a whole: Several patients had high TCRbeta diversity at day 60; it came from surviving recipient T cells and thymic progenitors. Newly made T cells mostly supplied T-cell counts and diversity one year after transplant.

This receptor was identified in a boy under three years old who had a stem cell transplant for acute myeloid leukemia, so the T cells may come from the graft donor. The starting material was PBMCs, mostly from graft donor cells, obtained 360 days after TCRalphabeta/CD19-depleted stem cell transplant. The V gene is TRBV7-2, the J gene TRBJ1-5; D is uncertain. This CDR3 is CASSPRVGPPPQPQHF. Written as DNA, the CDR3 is TGTGCCAGCAGCCCTAGGGTTGGACCTCCCCCCCAGCCCCAGCATTTT.